This T cell receptor (beta chain) was found in a study of tumor-infiltrating lymphocytes in glioblastoma multiforme. Three nested ARM-PCR rounds with V-beta and C-beta primers built TCRB libraries. TCRdb re-called the multiplex PCR reads with MiXCR, one entry per CDR3 protein. The sample records 25,000 to 35,000 distinct CDR3 sequences, 60% to 75% being singletons. Worth noting for this clonotype: The junction shows a germline mismatch at one end, possibly a read error.

The CDR3 has 15 residues. The germline V gene has CDR1 MRHNA and CDR2 SNTAGT. This clonotype was sampled from a male donor with glioblastoma. The specimen was brain tumor tissue. This chain joins TRBV6-4 and TRBJ1-1; D ambiguous. The CDR3 nucleotides are TGTGCCAGCAGTAAATCGGGGAATGGGAACTCTGAGGCTTTCTTT. Its protein is CASSKSGNGNSEAFF.